This T cell receptor (beta chain) was captured by sequencing in a study of shared clonotypes between healthy human individuals. In the study overall: The donor group consisted of a couple of women and three men, aged 18 to 49. Per-donor plates numbered three CD4 naive, three CD4 memory, two CD8 naive and one CD8 memory.

Whole-study results and caveats: Few donors restricted represented genetic and exposure-history diversity.

For this clone: Its antigen remains unidentified. Distinct nucleotide sequences in the sample also encode this CDR3.

A CD45RA+ naive subset and a CD45RA-negative memory subset were split from CD4+ cells. Method: immunoSEQ multiplex PCR; TCRdb's copy keeps in-frame clones and lacks some. The sample holds over 2 million clones, less than 95% seen once. Looked up from germline, CDR1 is LNHDA and CDR2 is SQIVND (reference sequence). The CDR3 has 13 amino acids. The trim removed 3 bases at V and 6 bases at J, leaving 2 bases unmatched. The source is a man aged 18 to 29 in good health. Some clones in this sample may be carry-over from other donors' samples. The sample consisted of naive CD4+ T cells from PBMCs. The sample's subset: CD45RA+ positively selected. The V gene is TRBV19, the J gene TRBJ2-1; 7 bases line up with TRBD1. Here the CDR3 reads CASSIPGGNEQFF. CDR3 in DNA: TGTGCCAGTAGTATCCCAGGGGGCAATGAGCAGTTCTTC.